The rows below give T cell receptor beta chains drawn from one sample of a study of cytomegalovirus exposure and HLA in healthy donors. Assay: immunoSEQ multiplex PCR; the TCRdb copy retains only in-frame clones and omits some. The table has 95,000 to 150,000 clones, roughly 80% seen once. The sequenced sample consisted of PBMCs. These receptors originate from a man in his thirties or forties in good health and CMV-seronegative. The CDR3 runs from the conserved cysteine through the conserved F or W. The order of the fields is V gene, clone size, J gene, D gene, CDR3 DNA, CDR3 protein. D genes are given only for firm matches. Size values are once, few and many counts, or a class for expanded clones, and some rows have none.

v_gene: TRBV6-5; abundance: .; j_gene: TRBJ1-6; d_gene: TRBD1; CDR3nt: TGTGCCAGCAGTTCTCGGGACAGGGGGATCGGTTCACCCCTCCACTTT; CDR3aa: CASSSRDRGIGSPLHF
v_gene: TRBV5-1; abundance: .; j_gene: TRBJ2-6; d_gene: TRBD1; CDR3nt: TGCGCCAGCAGAGGACAGGGAGTGTCGTCCGGGGCCAACGGCCTGACTTTC; CDR3aa: CASRGQGVSSGANGLTF
v_gene: TRBV28; abundance: .; j_gene: TRBJ2-7; d_gene: .; CDR3nt: TGTGCCAGCAGTTTATCCACGGCAGGGGTTTACGAGCAGTACTTC; CDR3aa: CASSLSTAGVYEQYF
v_gene: TRBV10-3; abundance: .; j_gene: TRBJ2-1; d_gene: .; CDR3nt: TGTGCCATCAGTGGGGCCGACGAGGGGGCGGGATGGAATGAGCAGTTCTTC; CDR3aa: CAISGADEGAGWNEQFF
v_gene: TRBV28; abundance: .; j_gene: TRBJ2-5; d_gene: TRBD2; CDR3nt: TGTGCCAGCAGTGAAGCGGGGGGGCCGGAGACCCAGTACTTC; CDR3aa: CASSEAGGPETQYF
v_gene: TRBV10-2; abundance: few; j_gene: TRBJ1-1; d_gene: .; CDR3nt: TGCGCCAGCAGTGACACCAGGGGAACAATTGAAGCTTTCTTT; CDR3aa: CASSDTRGTIEAFF
v_gene: TRBV6-5; abundance: .; j_gene: TRBJ1-2; d_gene: .; CDR3nt: TGTGCCAGCGGCCAATGGGGGGGGGACTATGGCTACACCTTC; CDR3aa: CASGQWGGDYGYTF
v_gene: TRBV11-2; abundance: .; j_gene: TRBJ1-1; d_gene: .; CDR3nt: TGTGCCAGCAGTTCCATTCGGGGGAAGGACACTGAAGCTTTCTTT; CDR3aa: CASSSIRGKDTEAFF
v_gene: TRBV15; abundance: .; j_gene: TRBJ2-7; d_gene: TRBD1; CDR3nt: TGTGCCACCAGCAGATTCATGGGGGACAGCCCTAGGGAGCAGTACTTC; CDR3aa: CATSRFMGDSPREQYF
v_gene: TRBV19; abundance: .; j_gene: TRBJ1-5; d_gene: .; CDR3nt: TGTGCCAGATTGAAGCTTAATCAGCCCCAGCATTTT; CDR3aa: CARLKLNQPQHF
v_gene: TRBV6-1; abundance: .; j_gene: TRBJ2-1; d_gene: TRBD1; CDR3nt: TGTGCCAGCAGCGAGACAGGGGGCTCCTACAATGAGCAGTTCTTC; CDR3aa: CASSETGGSYNEQFF
v_gene: TRBV14; abundance: .; j_gene: TRBJ2-5; d_gene: TRBD2; CDR3nt: TGTGCCAGCAGCCCAGCCCGGGGGGGCCGGGAGACCCAGTACTTC; CDR3aa: CASSPARGGRETQYF
v_gene: TRBV5-1; abundance: few; j_gene: TRBJ2-2; d_gene: .; CDR3nt: TGCGCCAGCAGCCCGGGCGCGGGACAGAGCACCGGGGAGCTGTTTTTT; CDR3aa: CASSPGAGQSTGELFF
v_gene: TRBV5-4; abundance: few; j_gene: TRBJ1-4; d_gene: .; CDR3nt: TGTGCCAGCAGCTTCGGCGGGCGATCCAGAGGAGAAAAACTGTTTTTT; CDR3aa: CASSFGGRSRGEKLFF
v_gene: TRBV19; abundance: .; j_gene: TRBJ1-2; d_gene: .; CDR3nt: TGTGCCAGTAGTATCTCTTTCGGCGGAAACTATGGCTACACCTTC; CDR3aa: CASSISFGGNYGYTF
v_gene: TRBV5-4; abundance: .; j_gene: TRBJ2-7; d_gene: .; CDR3nt: TGTGCCAGCAGCTCAAGTCCCGTCCGGGCCTACGAGCAGTACTTC; CDR3aa: CASSSSPVRAYEQYF
v_gene: TRBV11-2; abundance: .; j_gene: TRBJ2-7; d_gene: TRBD2; CDR3nt: TGTGCCAGCAGCTTAGGTACAGCAAACCGGGGGGACGAGCAGTACTTC; CDR3aa: CASSLGTANRGDEQYF
v_gene: TRBV10-3; abundance: .; j_gene: TRBJ1-2; d_gene: TRBD1; CDR3nt: TGTGCCACCCTGACAGGGGAGGGCTATGGCTACACCTTC; CDR3aa: CATLTGEGYGYTF
v_gene: TRBV15; abundance: .; j_gene: TRBJ2-7; d_gene: TRBD1; CDR3nt: TGTGCCACCAGCAGAGAGGCCGGGACAGGGTCTGCCGAGCAGTACTTC; CDR3aa: CATSREAGTGSAEQYF
v_gene: TRBV11-2; abundance: .; j_gene: TRBJ2-7; d_gene: .; CDR3nt: TGTGCCAGCAGCTTAGGAATACAGGGTCGAGGGGACGAGCAGTACTTC; CDR3aa: CASSLGIQGRGDEQYF
v_gene: TRBV4-1; abundance: .; j_gene: TRBJ2-5; d_gene: TRBD1; CDR3nt: TGCGCCAGCAGCCAGCATCCACAGGGGGCAGGGGAGACCCAGTACTTC; CDR3aa: CASSQHPQGAGETQYF
v_gene: TRBV9; abundance: .; j_gene: TRBJ1-4; d_gene: .; CDR3nt: TGTGCCAGCAGCGTTACAGGGCTTAATGAAAAACTGTTTTTT; CDR3aa: CASSVTGLNEKLFF
v_gene: TRBV19; abundance: once; j_gene: TRBJ2-5; d_gene: .; CDR3nt: TGTGCCAGTAGTACCGGGGGCCAAGAGACCCAGTACTTC; CDR3aa: CASSTGGQETQYF
v_gene: TRBV11-2; abundance: .; j_gene: TRBJ1-5; d_gene: .; CDR3nt: TGTGCCAGCAGCTTAGCAGGGGTTTTGGGCAATCAGCCCCAGCATTTT; CDR3aa: CASSLAGVLGNQPQHF
v_gene: TRBV9; abundance: few; j_gene: TRBJ1-2; d_gene: .; CDR3nt: TGTGCCAGCAGCCCCAACGAGTTACTGAGCCTCTATGGCTACACCTTC; CDR3aa: CASSPNELLSLYGYTF
v_gene: TRBV5-1; abundance: .; j_gene: TRBJ2-7; d_gene: .; CDR3nt: TGCGCCAGCAGCTGGCCCACCTACGAGCAGTACTTC; CDR3aa: CASSWPTYEQYF
v_gene: TRBV6-5; abundance: few; j_gene: TRBJ2-6; d_gene: .; CDR3nt: TGTGCCAGCAGTTACAGCTCTGGGGCCAACGGCCTGACTTTC; CDR3aa: CASSYSSGANGLTF
v_gene: TRBV5-5; abundance: .; j_gene: TRBJ2-5; d_gene: TRBD2; CDR3nt: TGTGCCAGCAGCCGGGGGGGGCCCACGCTAGAGACCCAGTACTTC; CDR3aa: CASSRGGPTLETQYF
v_gene: TRBV15; abundance: .; j_gene: TRBJ2-2; d_gene: TRBD2; CDR3nt: TGTGCCACCAGCACTGGGGTAGCGGGGGTAACCGGGGAGCTGTTTTTT; CDR3aa: CATSTGVAGVTGELFF
v_gene: TRBV4-1; abundance: .; j_gene: TRBJ2-6; d_gene: .; CDR3nt: TGCGCCAGCAGCCAAGGGGAGGGGGTTGGGGCCAACGTCCTGACTTTC; CDR3aa: CASSQGEGVGANVLTF
v_gene: TRBV10-1; abundance: .; j_gene: TRBJ2-1; d_gene: .; CDR3nt: TGCGCCAGCAGTGGATTACTCGGCGGGGGCCTCCTCGAGCAGTTCTTC; CDR3aa: CASSGLLGGGLLEQFF
v_gene: TRBV10-3; abundance: once; j_gene: TRBJ1-2; d_gene: TRBD1; CDR3nt: TGTGCCATCAGTGAGTCCGGGACAGACCTCTATGGCTACACCTTC; CDR3aa: CAISESGTDLYGYTF
v_gene: TRBV9; abundance: .; j_gene: TRBJ2-5; d_gene: TRBD1; CDR3nt: TGTGCCAGCAGCGCCCGACAGGGGGCAGGGGAGACCCAGTACTTC; CDR3aa: CASSARQGAGETQYF
v_gene: TRBV6-6; abundance: .; j_gene: TRBJ1-6; d_gene: TRBD1; CDR3nt: TGTGCCAGCAGTAAAGACAGGGCCTATAATTCACCCCTCCACTTT; CDR3aa: CASSKDRAYNSPLHF
v_gene: TRBV28; abundance: .; j_gene: TRBJ2-3; d_gene: .; CDR3nt: TGTGCCAGCAGATCTAGGCTGGGGGGGCTCCTCACAGATACGCAGTATTTT; CDR3aa: CASRSRLGGLLTDTQYF
v_gene: TRBV28; abundance: .; j_gene: TRBJ2-3; d_gene: TRBD2; CDR3nt: TGTGCCAGCAGTACCCTAGCGGGGGTCACAGATACGCAGTATTTT; CDR3aa: CASSTLAGVTDTQYF
v_gene: TRBV6-5; abundance: .; j_gene: TRBJ2-2; d_gene: .; CDR3nt: TGTGCCAGCAGTTACTCGACAGGGAACACCGGGGAGCTGTTTTTT; CDR3aa: CASSYSTGNTGELFF
v_gene: TRBV29-1; abundance: .; j_gene: TRBJ2-1; d_gene: TRBD1; CDR3nt: TGCAGCGTTGAAGGGGGACAGGGGGCAGGGATCTACAATGAGCAGTTCTTC; CDR3aa: CSVEGGQGAGIYNEQFF
v_gene: TRBV6-5; abundance: .; j_gene: TRBJ1-1; d_gene: .; CDR3nt: TGTGCCAGCAGGGCCGAGGGGCGGGGCACTGAAGCTTTCTTT; CDR3aa: CASRAEGRGTEAFF
v_gene: TRBV5-6; abundance: .; j_gene: TRBJ1-5; d_gene: TRBD1; CDR3nt: TGTGCCAGCAGCTTTTACAGGGGAGGACAGCCCCAGCATTTT; CDR3aa: CASSFYRGGQPQHF
v_gene: TRBV19; abundance: once; j_gene: TRBJ1-4; d_gene: .; CDR3nt: TGTGCCAGTAGTATGTTCGAGAGGTCTAATGAAAAACTGTTTTTT; CDR3aa: CASSMFERSNEKLFF
v_gene: TRBV27; abundance: .; j_gene: TRBJ2-1; d_gene: TRBD2; CDR3nt: TGTGCCAGCAGTTTGAGACTAGCGGGGGAAGGTCAGTTCTTC; CDR3aa: CASSLRLAGEGQFF
v_gene: TRBV2; abundance: .; j_gene: TRBJ2-6; d_gene: .; CDR3nt: TGTGCCAGCAGTGACTGGAGCTCTGGGGCCAACGTCCTGACTTTC; CDR3aa: CASSDWSSGANVLTF
v_gene: TRBV7-2; abundance: .; j_gene: TRBJ2-2; d_gene: .; CDR3nt: TGTGCCAGCAGCTTAACGCCTAGAGGCACCGGGGAGCTGTTTTTT; CDR3aa: CASSLTPRGTGELFF
v_gene: TRBV2; abundance: .; j_gene: TRBJ1-4; d_gene: .; CDR3nt: TGTGCCAGCACTAACTTCGGGGGACGGAATGAAAAACTGTTTTTT; CDR3aa: CASTNFGGRNEKLFF
v_gene: TRBV19; abundance: .; j_gene: TRBJ2-1; d_gene: TRBD1; CDR3nt: TGTGCCAGTAGTATTAACGGCAGGGGGTTCGATGAGCAGTTCTTC; CDR3aa: CASSINGRGFDEQFF
v_gene: TRBV29-1; abundance: .; j_gene: TRBJ1-1; d_gene: .; CDR3nt: TGCAGCGTTTGCGGGGATTTACTGAACACTGAAGCTTTCTTT; CDR3aa: CSVCGDLLNTEAFF
v_gene: TRBV15; abundance: .; j_gene: TRBJ1-2; d_gene: .; CDR3nt: TGTGCCACCAGCAGAGATAAGTCATCCCGCCACGGTTATGGCTACACCTTC; CDR3aa: CATSRDKSSRHGYGYTF